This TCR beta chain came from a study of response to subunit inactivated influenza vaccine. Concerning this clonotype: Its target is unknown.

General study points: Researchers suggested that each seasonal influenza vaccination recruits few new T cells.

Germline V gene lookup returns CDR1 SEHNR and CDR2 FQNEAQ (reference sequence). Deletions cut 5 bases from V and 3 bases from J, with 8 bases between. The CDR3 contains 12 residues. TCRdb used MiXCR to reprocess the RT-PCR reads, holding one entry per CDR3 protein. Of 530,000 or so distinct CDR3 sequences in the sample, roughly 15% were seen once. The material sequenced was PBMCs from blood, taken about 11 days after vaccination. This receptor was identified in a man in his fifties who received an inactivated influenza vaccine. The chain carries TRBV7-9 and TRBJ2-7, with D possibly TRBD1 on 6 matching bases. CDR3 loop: CASSRDNYEQYF. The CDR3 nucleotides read TGTGCCAGCAGCCGGGACAACTACGAGCAGTACTTC.